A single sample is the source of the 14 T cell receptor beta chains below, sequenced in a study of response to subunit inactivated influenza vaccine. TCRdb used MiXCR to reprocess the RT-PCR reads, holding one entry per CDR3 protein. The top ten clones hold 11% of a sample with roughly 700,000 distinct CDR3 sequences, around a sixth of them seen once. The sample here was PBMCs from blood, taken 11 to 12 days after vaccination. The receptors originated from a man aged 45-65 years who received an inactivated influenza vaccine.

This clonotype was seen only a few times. The CDR3 DNA sequence: TGCAGTGCTAGTCGTCCAGGGGTCTCCTACGAGCAGTACTTC. The encoded protein is CSASRPGVSYEQYF. This chain uses TRBV20-1 with TRBJ2-7, with D possibly matching TRBD1 (6 bases). Germline CDR1 and CDR2: DFQATT and SNEGSKA (reference sequence). The CDR3 is 14 residues long. V was shortened by 3 bases and J by 0 bases, with 12 bases between the two germline ends.

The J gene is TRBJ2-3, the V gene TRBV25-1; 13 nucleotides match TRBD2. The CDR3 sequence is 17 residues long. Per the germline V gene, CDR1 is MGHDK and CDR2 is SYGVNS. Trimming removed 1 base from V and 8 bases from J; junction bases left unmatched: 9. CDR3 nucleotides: TGTGCCAGCAGTGAATCCCCGGGACTAGCGGGGTCCCGTACGCAGTATTTT. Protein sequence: CASSESPGLAGSRTQYF.

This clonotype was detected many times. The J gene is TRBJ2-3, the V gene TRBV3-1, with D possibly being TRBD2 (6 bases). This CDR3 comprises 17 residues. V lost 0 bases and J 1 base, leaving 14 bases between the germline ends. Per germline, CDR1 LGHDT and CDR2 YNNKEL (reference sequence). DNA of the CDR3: TGTGCCAGCAGCCAAGAGGAGCAGGGAGGAGGCACAGATACGCAGTATTTT. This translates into CASSQEEQGGGTDTQYF.

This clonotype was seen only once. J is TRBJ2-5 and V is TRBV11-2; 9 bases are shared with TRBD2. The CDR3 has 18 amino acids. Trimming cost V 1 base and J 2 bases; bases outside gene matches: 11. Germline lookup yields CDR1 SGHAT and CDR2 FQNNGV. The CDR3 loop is CASSLVGSGSRRQETQYF. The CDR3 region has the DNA TGTGCCAGCAGCTTAGTTGGTAGCGGGAGTAGGAGGCAAGAGACCCAGTACTTC.

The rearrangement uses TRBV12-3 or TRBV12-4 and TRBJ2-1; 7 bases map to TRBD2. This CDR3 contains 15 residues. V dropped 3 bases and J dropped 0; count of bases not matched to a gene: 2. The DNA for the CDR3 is TGTGCCAGCAGTTTTGGGAGGGACTCCTACAATGAGCAGTTCTTC. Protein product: CASSFGRDSYNEQFF.

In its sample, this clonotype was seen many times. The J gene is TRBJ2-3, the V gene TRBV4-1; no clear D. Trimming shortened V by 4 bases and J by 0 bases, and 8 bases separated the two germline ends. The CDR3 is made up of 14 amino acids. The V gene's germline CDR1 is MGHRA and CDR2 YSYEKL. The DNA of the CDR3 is TGCGCCAGCAGCCGGGGTCCCAGCACAGATACGCAGTATTTT. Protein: CASSRGPSTDTQYF.

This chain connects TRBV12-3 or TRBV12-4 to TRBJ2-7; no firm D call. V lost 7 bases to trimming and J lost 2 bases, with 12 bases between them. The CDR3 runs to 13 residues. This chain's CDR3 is CASTLTLAYEQYF. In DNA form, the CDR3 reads TGTGCCAGCACTCTTACCTTGGCCTACGAGCAGTACTTC.

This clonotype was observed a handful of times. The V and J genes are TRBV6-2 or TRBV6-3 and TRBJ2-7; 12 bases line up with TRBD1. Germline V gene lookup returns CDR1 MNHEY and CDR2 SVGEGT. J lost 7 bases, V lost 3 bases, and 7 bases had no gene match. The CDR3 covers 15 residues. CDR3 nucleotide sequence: TGTGCCAGCAGTTATTGGGACAGGGGGCGTCGTGAGCAGTACTTC. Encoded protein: CASSYWDRGRREQYF.

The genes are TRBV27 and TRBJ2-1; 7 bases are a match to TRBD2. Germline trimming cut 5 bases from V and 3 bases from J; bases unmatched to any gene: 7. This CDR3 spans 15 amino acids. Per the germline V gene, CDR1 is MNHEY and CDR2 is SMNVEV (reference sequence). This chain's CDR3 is CASSKRLAYYNEQFF. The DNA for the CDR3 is TGTGCCAGCAGTAAACGACTAGCTTACTACAATGAGCAGTTCTTC.

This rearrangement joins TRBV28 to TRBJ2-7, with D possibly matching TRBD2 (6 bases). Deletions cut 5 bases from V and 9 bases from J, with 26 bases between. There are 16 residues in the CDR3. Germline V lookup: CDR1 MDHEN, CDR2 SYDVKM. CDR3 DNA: TGTGCCAGCAGTGCCCCTCCGGGACTGGAGGCTACGAGGCAGTACTTC. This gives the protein CASSAPPGLEATRQYF.

This chain's CDR3 is CASSSTRTSGRTSFYEQYF. The CDR3 bases are TGTGCCAGCAGCTCTACACGGACTAGCGGGAGGACCTCCTTTTACGAGCAGTACTTC. This chain uses TRBV11-1 with TRBJ2-7; 14 nucleotides match TRBD2. CDR3 size: 19 residues. The trim removed 4 bases at V and 4 bases at J, leaving 15 bases unmatched. Germline V CDR1 and CDR2: SGHAT, FQDESV (reference sequence).

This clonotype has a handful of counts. This CDR3 reads CASSMNRATEAFF. CDR3 in DNA: TGTGCCAGCAGTATGAACAGGGCCACTGAAGCTTTCTTT. J is TRBJ1-1 and V is TRBV6-2 or TRBV6-3; D might be TRBD1 (6 bases). The CDR3 has 13 residues. Germline-derived CDR1 and CDR2 are MNHEY and SVGEGT. V lost 5 bases to trimming and J lost 4 bases, with 11 bases between them.

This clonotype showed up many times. For the CDR3, the DNA is TGTGCCAGCAGCCATTACGGGGTTAAAAGCTCCTACGAGCAGTACTTC. It yields the protein CASSHYGVKSSYEQYF. The chain employs TRBV7-2 and TRBJ2-7; the D gene is possibly TRBD2 (5 bases). The CDR3 runs to 16 residues. Between the trimmed V and J ends, which lost 5 bases and 0 bases, there was a span of 17 bases. Germline lookup yields CDR1 SGHTA and CDR2 FQGNSA.

This CDR3 reads CASSFLDTSSYNEQFF. The CDR3 region has the DNA TGTGCCAGCAGCTTTTTGGACACGAGCTCCTACAATGAGCAGTTCTTC. This chain uses TRBV7-9 with TRBJ2-1; TRBD1 might be the D (5 bases). The CDR3 is 16 residues long. Germline V lookup: CDR1 SEHNR, CDR2 FQNEAQ (reference sequence). V was trimmed by 3 bases and J by 0 bases, leaving 12 bases between them. The full variable domain, completed using reference TRBV7-9 and TRBJ2-1, is DTGVSQNPRHKITKRGQNVTFRCDPISEHNRLYWYRQTLGQGPEFLTYFQNEAQLEKSRLLSDRFSAERPKGSFSTLEIQRTEQGDSAMYLCASSFLDTSSYNEQFFGPGTRLTVL.